This T cell receptor (beta chain) originates from a study of radiation and T cells in renal cell carcinoma. Using immunoSEQ multiplex PCR, the repertoire was profiled, and TCRdb retains in-frame clones only, with some absent. The sample includes 150,000 to 200,000 clones, 88% seen only once; the top ten take 11%. This CDR3 is built from 18 residues. Trimming took 0 bases from V and 0 from J; bases not matched to a gene: 6. CDR1 is SGHRS, CDR2 YFSETQ, per germline. Regarding this clone: The antigen is undetermined.

Noted time point: blood 4 weeks post-SBRT, at nephrectomy. Treatment noted: 15 Gy SBRT to primary tumor, nephrectomy 4 weeks later. Nephrectomy followed 15 Gy stereotactic body radiation by 4 weeks. Radiation-treated patients gave blood at baseline, week 2 and week 4. Points from the study as a whole: Top tumor clonotypes rose in blood 2 weeks post-radiation, then contracted. Baseline intratumoral clonotype presence is unknown without pretreatment biopsies.

This receptor was obtained from a woman aged 50 to 60 with renal cell carcinoma. The chain carries TRBV5-1 and TRBJ1-2; 12 bases are shared with TRBD1. The sequencing here drew on blood, taken from a patient whose treatment included radiotherapy and nephrectomy. The CDR3 nucleotides read TGCGCCAGCAGCTTGGACGGGACAGGGGGCGCGGCTAACTATGGCTACACCTTC. It specifies CASSLDGTGGAANYGYTF.